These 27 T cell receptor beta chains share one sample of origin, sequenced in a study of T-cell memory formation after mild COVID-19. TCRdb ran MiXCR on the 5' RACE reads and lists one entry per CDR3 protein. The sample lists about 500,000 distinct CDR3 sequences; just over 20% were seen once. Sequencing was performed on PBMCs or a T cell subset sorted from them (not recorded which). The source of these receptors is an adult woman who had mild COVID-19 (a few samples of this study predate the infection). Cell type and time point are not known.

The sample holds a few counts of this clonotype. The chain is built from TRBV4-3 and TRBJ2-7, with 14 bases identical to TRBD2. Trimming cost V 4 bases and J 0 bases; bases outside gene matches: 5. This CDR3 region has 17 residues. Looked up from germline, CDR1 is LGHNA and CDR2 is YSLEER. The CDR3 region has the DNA TGCGCCAGCAGCCTATGGGGACTAGCGGGGGACTCCTACGAGCAGTACTTC. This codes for CASSLWGLAGDSYEQYF.

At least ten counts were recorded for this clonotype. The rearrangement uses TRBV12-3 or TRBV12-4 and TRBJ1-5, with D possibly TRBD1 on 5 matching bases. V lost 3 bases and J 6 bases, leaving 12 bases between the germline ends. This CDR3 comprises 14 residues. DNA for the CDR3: TGTGCCAGCAGTTTCGGGGGGAATGGTCAGCCCCAGCATTTT. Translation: CASSFGGNGQPQHF.

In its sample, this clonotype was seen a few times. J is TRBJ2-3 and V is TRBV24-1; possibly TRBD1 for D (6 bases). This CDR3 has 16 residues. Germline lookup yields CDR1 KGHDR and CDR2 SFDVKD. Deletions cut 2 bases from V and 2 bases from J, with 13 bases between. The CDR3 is CATSDYTGTLTDTQYF. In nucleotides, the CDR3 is TGTGCCACCAGTGATTACACCGGGACACTCACAGATACGCAGTATTTT.

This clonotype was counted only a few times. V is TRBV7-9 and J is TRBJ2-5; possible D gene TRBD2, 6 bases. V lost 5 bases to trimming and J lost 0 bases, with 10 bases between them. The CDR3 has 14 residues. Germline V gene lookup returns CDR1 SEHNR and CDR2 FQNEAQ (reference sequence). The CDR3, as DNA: TGTGCCAGCAGCCCCCTAGCGCACCAAGAGACCCAGTACTTC. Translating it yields CASSPLAHQETQYF.

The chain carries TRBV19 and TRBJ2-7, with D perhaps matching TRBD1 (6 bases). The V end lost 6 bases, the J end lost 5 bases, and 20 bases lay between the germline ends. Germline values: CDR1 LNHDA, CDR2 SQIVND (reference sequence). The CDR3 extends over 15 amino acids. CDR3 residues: CASRTQHRVLNEQYF. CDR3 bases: TGTGCCAGTAGAACGCAGCACAGGGTTCTCAACGAGCAGTACTTC. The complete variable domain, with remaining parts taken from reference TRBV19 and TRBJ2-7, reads DGGITQSPKYLFRKEGQNVTLSCEQNLNHDAMYWYRQDPGQGLRLIYYSQIVNDFQKGDIAEGYSVSREKKESFPLTVTSAQKNPTAFYLCASRTQHRVLNEQYFGPGTRLTVT.

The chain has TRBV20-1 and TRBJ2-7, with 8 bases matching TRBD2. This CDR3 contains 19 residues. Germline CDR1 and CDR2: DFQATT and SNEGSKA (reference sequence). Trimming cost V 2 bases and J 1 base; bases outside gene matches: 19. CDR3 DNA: TGCAGTGCTAGATCAAGGGGTAGCGGGAAAGGAGTAAAATCCTACGAGCAGTACTTC. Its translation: CSARSRGSGKGVKSYEQYF.

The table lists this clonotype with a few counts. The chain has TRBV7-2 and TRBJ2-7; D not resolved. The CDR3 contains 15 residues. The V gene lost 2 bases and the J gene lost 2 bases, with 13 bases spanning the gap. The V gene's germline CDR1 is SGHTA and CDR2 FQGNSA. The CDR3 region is CASSLTSTGAYEQYF. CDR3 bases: TGTGCCAGCAGCTTAACCTCGACTGGCGCCTACGAGCAGTACTTC. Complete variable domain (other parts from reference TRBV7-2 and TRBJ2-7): GAGVSQSPSNKVTEKGKDVELRCDPISGHTALYWYRQSLGQGLEFLIYFQGNSAPDKSGLPSDRFSAERTGGSVSTLTIQRTQQEDSAVYLCASSLTSTGAYEQYFGPGTRLTVT.

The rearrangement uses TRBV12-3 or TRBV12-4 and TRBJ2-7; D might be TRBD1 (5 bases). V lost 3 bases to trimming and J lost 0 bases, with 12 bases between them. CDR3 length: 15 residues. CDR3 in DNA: TGTGCCAGCAGTTTGGACAACGCCCTCTCCTACGAGCAGTACTTC. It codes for CASSLDNALSYEQYF.

The CDR3 sequence is CASSWGTTGGGYGYTF. The CDR3 DNA is TGCGCCAGCAGCTGGGGAACGACAGGGGGCGGCTATGGCTACACCTTC. This chain uses TRBV5-1 with TRBJ1-2, with 10 bases identical to TRBD1. Germline V CDR1 and CDR2: SGHRS, YFSETQ. The CDR3 extends over 16 amino acids. The V segment lost 3 bases and the J segment 4 bases; nucleotides outside the gene matches: 9.

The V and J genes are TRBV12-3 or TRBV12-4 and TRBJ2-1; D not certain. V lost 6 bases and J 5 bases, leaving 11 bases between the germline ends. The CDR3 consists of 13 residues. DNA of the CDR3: TGTGCCAGCAGCCTGTCCATAAACAATGAGCAGTTCTTC. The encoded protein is CASSLSINNEQFF.

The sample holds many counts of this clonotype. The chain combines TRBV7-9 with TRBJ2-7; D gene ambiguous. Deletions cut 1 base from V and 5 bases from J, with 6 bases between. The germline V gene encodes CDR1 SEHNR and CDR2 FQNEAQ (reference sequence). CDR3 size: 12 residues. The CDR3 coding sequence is TGTGCCAGCAGCTTAGTGGGCAACGAGCAGTACTTC. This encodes CASSLVGNEQYF. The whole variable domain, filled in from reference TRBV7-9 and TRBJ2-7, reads DTGVSQNPRHKITKRGQNVTFRCDPISEHNRLYWYRQTLGQGPEFLTYFQNEAQLEKSRLLSDRFSAERPKGSFSTLEIQRTEQGDSAMYLCASSLVGNEQYFGPGTRLTVT.

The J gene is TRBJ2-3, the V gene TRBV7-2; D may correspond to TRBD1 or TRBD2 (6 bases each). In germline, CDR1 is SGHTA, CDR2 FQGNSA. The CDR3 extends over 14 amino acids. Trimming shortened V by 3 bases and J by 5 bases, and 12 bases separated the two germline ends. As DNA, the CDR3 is TGTGCCAGCAGCTTCGGGGGCCCCGGAGATACGCAGTATTTT. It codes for CASSFGGPGDTQYF.

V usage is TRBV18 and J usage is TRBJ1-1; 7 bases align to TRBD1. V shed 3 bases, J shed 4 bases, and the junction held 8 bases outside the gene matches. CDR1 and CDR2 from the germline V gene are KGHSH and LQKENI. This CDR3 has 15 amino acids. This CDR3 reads CASSPGQHMGTEAFF. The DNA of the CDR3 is TGTGCCAGCTCACCGGGACAGCATATGGGCACTGAAGCTTTCTTT.

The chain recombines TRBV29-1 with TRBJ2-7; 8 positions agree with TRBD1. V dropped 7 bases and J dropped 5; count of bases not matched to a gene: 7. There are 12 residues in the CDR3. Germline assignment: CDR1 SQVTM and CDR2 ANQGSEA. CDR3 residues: CSATGVGDEQYF. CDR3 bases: TGCAGCGCGACAGGGGTCGGAGACGAGCAGTACTTC.

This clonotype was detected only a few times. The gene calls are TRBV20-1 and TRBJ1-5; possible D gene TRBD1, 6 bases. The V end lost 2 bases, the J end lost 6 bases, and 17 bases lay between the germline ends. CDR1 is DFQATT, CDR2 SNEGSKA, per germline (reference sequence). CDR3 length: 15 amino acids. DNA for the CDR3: TGCAGTGCTAGACCGGGGCAGGGGTTAGGTCAGCCCCAGCATTTT. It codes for CSARPGQGLGQPQHF.

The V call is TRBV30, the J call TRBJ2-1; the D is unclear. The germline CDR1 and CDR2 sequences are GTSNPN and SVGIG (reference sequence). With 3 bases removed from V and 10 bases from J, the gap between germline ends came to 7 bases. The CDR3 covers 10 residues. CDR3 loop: CAWRGLEQFF. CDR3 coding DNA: TGTGCCTGGAGGGGGTTAGAGCAGTTCTTC.

CDR3 loop: CASSLVGTGINYGYTF. CDR3 nucleotides: TGTGCCAGCAGCTTAGTAGGGACAGGGATTAACTATGGCTACACCTTC. This chain uses TRBV7-9 with TRBJ1-2; TRBD1 matches at 9 bases. CDR1 is SEHNR, CDR2 FQNEAQ, per germline (reference sequence). The CDR3 is 16 residues long. Losses at the gene ends were 1 base for V and 1 base for J; bases not matched to a gene: 4.

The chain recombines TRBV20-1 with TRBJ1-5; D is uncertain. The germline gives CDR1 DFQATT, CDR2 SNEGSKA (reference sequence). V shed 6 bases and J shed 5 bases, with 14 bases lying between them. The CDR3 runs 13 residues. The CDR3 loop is CSAPSSVDQPQHF. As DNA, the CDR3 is TGCAGTGCCCCGTCATCGGTAGATCAGCCCCAGCATTTT.

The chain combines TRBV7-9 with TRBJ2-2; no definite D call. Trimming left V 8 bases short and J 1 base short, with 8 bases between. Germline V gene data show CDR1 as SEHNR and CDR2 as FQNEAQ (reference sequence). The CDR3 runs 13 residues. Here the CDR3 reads CASRGWNTGELFF. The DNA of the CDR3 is TGTGCCAGCCGAGGTTGGAACACCGGGGAGCTGTTTTTT.

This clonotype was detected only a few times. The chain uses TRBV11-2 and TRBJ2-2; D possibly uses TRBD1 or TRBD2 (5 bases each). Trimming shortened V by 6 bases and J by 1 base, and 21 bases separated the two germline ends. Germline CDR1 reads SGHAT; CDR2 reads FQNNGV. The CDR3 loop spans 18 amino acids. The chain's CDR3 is CASSSPGPPVLNTGELFF. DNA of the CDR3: TGTGCCAGCAGTAGCCCGGGACCCCCCGTATTGAACACCGGGGAGCTGTTTTTT.

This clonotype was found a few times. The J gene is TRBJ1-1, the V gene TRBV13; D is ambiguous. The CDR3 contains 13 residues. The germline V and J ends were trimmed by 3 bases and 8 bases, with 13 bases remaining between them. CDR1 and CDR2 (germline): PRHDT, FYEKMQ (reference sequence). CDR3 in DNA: TGTGCCAGCAGCTTTCTAGGAGGGCAAGAAGCTTTCTTT. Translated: CASSFLGGQEAFF.

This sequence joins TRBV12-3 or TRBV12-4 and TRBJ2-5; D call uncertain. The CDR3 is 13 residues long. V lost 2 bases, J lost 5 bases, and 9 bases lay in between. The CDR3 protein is CASSLPGLETQYF. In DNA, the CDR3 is TGTGCCAGCAGTTTACCTGGGCTGGAGACCCAGTACTTC.

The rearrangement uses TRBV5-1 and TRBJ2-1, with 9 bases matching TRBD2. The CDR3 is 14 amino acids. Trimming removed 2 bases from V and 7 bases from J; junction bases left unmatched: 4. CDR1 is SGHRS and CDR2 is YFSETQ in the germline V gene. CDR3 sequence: CASSFSGSRNEQFF. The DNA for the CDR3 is TGCGCCAGCAGCTTTAGCGGGAGTAGGAATGAGCAGTTCTTC.

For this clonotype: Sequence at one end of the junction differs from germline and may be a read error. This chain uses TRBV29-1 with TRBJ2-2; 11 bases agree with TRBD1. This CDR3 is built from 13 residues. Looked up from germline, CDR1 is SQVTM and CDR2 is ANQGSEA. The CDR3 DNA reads TGCAGCGTTGACGGACAGGGGGCCGGGGAGCGGTTTTTT. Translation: CSVDGQGAGERFF.

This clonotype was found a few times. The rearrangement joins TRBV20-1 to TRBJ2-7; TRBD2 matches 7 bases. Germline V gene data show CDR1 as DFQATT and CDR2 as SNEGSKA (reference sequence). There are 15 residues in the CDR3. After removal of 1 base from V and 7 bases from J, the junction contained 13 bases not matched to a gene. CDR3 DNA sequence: TGCAGTGCTAGAGTCTTAGCTAGCGGAGTCCTGGAGCAGTACTTC. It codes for CSARVLASGVLEQYF.

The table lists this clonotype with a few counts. The DNA for the CDR3 is TGTGCCACCAGCGGTCTAGACACACTTTCCTACGAGCAGTACTTC. It codes for CATSGLDTLSYEQYF. The chain uses TRBV15 and TRBJ2-7; D is ambiguous. CDR3 length: 15 amino acids. V dropped 5 bases and J dropped 1 base, with 15 bases sitting between them. Per germline, CDR1 LNHNV and CDR2 YYDKDF (reference sequence).

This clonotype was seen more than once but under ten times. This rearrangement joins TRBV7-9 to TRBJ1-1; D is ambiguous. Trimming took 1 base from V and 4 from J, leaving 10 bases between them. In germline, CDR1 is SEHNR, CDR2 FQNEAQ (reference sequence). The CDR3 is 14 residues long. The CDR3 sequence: CASSLGASFTEAFF. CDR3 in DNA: TGTGCCAGCAGCTTAGGCGCCAGTTTCACTGAAGCTTTCTTT.